This TCR beta chain came from a study of T cell repertoires in cytomegalovirus infection. In the study overall: Public TCR beta signature analysis indicated the presence of both CMV infection and matching HLA type.

This clonotype has at least ten counts. As yet, its antigen is unknown. Study-level points and caveats: Summed frequency of shared TCR beta families picked out CMV carriers who also had the relevant HLA. The ex vivo response was dominated by HLA-C-restricted CMV-specific TCR beta clonotypes.

TCRdb called the reads again in MiXCR, with one record for every CDR3 protein. Of about 260,000 distinct CDR3 sequences listed, less than 9.5% are singletons. The sequenced sample consisted of PBMCs. This receptor was identified in a human donor in good health (CMV status not recorded). Some clones in this sample may be carry-over from other donors' samples.

CDR3 protein: CASSLDGAVNYGYTF. CDR3 coding DNA: TGTGCCAGCAGCTTGGACGGAGCCGTTAACTATGGCTACACCTTC. The chain links TRBV12-3 or TRBV12-4 to TRBJ1-2; D gene uncertain. The CDR3 has 15 residues. Trimming cost V 6 bases and J 1 base, with 15 bases left between them.